This T cell receptor (beta chain) was profiled in a study of T cell changes during pregnancy in multiple sclerosis. V was trimmed by 4 bases and J by 1 base, leaving 15 bases between them. The CDR3 has 16 residues. CDR1 and CDR2 from the germline V gene are MGHRA and YSYEKL. Clones were sequenced by immunoSEQ multiplex PCR, and TCRdb holds only the in-frame ones, with some missing. This table holds about 18,000 clones, about 85% found once. The gene calls are TRBV4-1 and TRBJ2-3; D is perhaps TRBD1 (6 bases). The receptor's source is a female donor with multiple sclerosis, enrolled in a pregnancy study. The sample here was CD8+ T cells from peripheral blood mononuclear cells, taken after pregnancy. In nucleotides, the CDR3 is TGCGCCAGCAGCCGGGCCACAGGGACCCGCACAGATACGCAGTATTTT. Its translation is CASSRATGTRTDTQYF.